The present T cell receptor beta chain was sequenced within a study of Graves' ophthalmopathy and Graves' hyperthyroidism. This clonotype was observed many times. CDR3 regions of TCR beta were amplified from RNA transcripts. Second-round multiplex PCR came after a first-round RT-PCR that employed HTBI primers. TCRdb recomputed calls from the multiplex PCR reads with MiXCR, one row per CDR3 protein. Found here are approximately 330,000 distinct CDR3 sequences, roughly 15% of them singletons; the top ten hold around 12%. With V trimmed by 6 bases and J by 6 bases, 4 bases remained unmatched. This CDR3 comprises 12 residues. CDR1 KGHSH and CDR2 LQKENI come from the germline V gene.

The clonotype comes from an adult man with Graves' ophthalmopathy. Sequencing was performed on peripheral blood. The V call is TRBV18, the J call TRBJ2-7; 8 positions agree with TRBD2. The CDR3 DNA reads TGTGCCAGCTCGGAGGCGGGGGGCGAGCAGTACTTC. Translated: CASSEAGGEQYF.